The 20 T cell receptor beta chains below come from one sample, sequenced in a study of neurological immune-mediated disorders. TCRdb processed the 5' RACE reads anew with MiXCR; each CDR3 protein has one entry. The sample consists of under 70,000 distinct CDR3 sequences, 3% to 4% of them appearing once. The specimen was PBMCs. All receptors come from a woman aged 55-69 years with multiple sclerosis.

The table lists this clonotype with many counts. The rearrangement uses TRBV20-1 and TRBJ2-3, with 11 bases identical to TRBD2. Germline V gene data show CDR1 as DFQATT and CDR2 as SNEGSKA (reference sequence). The V and J ends lost 5 bases and 6 bases, in that order; junction bases with no gene match: 10. This CDR3 is 15 amino acids long. The CDR3 reads CSAQGLAGGSDTQYF. Written as DNA, the CDR3 is TGCAGTGCTCAGGGCCTAGCGGGGGGTTCGGATACGCAGTATTTT.

Many counts were recorded for this clonotype. The chain couples TRBV12-3 or TRBV12-4 to TRBJ2-7; D uncertain. The CDR3 runs 12 residues. Trimming stripped 3 bases from V and 5 bases from J, with 8 bases between. This CDR3 is CASSLSYHEQYF. CDR3 DNA: TGTGCCAGCAGTTTGAGCTACCACGAGCAGTACTTC.

This clonotype was seen many times. The chain combines TRBV6-6 with TRBJ2-3; 7 bases line up with TRBD2. J lost 3 bases, V lost 7 bases, and 7 bases had no gene match. This CDR3 spans 14 amino acids. Germline assignment: CDR1 MNHNY and CDR2 SVGAGI (reference sequence). The CDR3 nucleotides are TGTGCCAGCATCCAGGGAGGGGTGACAGATACGCAGTATTTT. Residues: CASIQGGVTDTQYF.

This clonotype was counted at least ten times. The chain is built from TRBV29-1 and TRBJ1-6; 9 bases are shared with TRBD1. Germline V gene lookup returns CDR1 SQVTM and CDR2 ANQGSEA. Unmatched junction bases numbered 8, after V lost 7 bases and J lost 7 bases. CDR3 length equals 14 residues. For the CDR3, the DNA is TGCAGCGCTCCCGGACAGGGGCACAATTCACCCCTCCACTTT. It translates to CSAPGQGHNSPLHF.

The table lists this clonotype with many counts. This sequence joins TRBV2 and TRBJ2-7, with 7 bases fitting TRBD1. V shed 7 bases, J shed 7 bases, and the junction held 10 bases outside the gene matches. The CDR3 consists of 13 residues. The germline V gene has CDR1 SNHLY and CDR2 FYNNEI. CDR3 sequence (DNA): TGTGCCAGCAACCGAGACAGGGCGAGGGAGCAGTACTTC. Encoded protein: CASNRDRAREQYF.

The sample holds many counts of this clonotype. The chain uses TRBV4-3 and TRBJ2-1; tentatively, D is TRBD2 (6 bases). Germline CDR1 and CDR2: LGHNA and YSLEER. This CDR3 comprises 14 residues. The V and J ends lost 4 bases and 0 bases respectively, with 7 bases between them. CDR3 region: CASSLGSSYNEQFF. CDR3 sequence (DNA): TGCGCCAGCAGCCTCGGGAGCTCCTACAATGAGCAGTTCTTC.

This clonotype was found many times. The J gene is TRBJ2-5, the V gene TRBV7-9, with D perhaps matching TRBD1 (6 bases). The CDR3 extends over 15 amino acids. The V end was cut by 5 bases, the J end by 5 bases, with 18 bases between. CDR1 is SEHNR, CDR2 FQNEAQ, per germline (reference sequence). CDR3 in amino acids: CASSPRLGAQETQYF. CDR3 coding DNA: TGTGCCAGCAGCCCCCGACTGGGGGCGCAGGAGACCCAGTACTTC.

This clonotype came up many times. The rearrangement uses TRBV18 and TRBJ1-2, with D possibly matching TRBD1 (5 bases). Germline V CDR1 and CDR2: KGHSH, LQKENI. The CDR3 is 16 amino acids. Deletions cut 3 bases from V and 8 bases from J, with 22 bases between. The CDR3 bases are TGTGCCAGCTCACCCAATCCGGGACCGCAGCAAGGAGGCTACACCTTC. It is translated as CASSPNPGPQQGGYTF.

This clonotype was seen many times. This chain uses TRBV28 with TRBJ1-2; 7 bases agree with TRBD1. Germline V lookup: CDR1 MDHEN, CDR2 SYDVKM. V lost 1 base, J lost 4 bases, and 3 bases stayed unmatched. The CDR3 is 14 residues long. CDR3 amino acids: CASSLYGTAYGYTF. CDR3 nucleotides: TGTGCCAGCAGTTTATACGGGACAGCCTATGGCTACACCTTC.

This clonotype was found many times. J is TRBJ2-4 and V is TRBV6-8; weak D call: TRBD2 (6 bases). Germline values: CDR1 MNHGY, CDR2 SAAAGT. The CDR3 runs to 17 residues. V was cut by 7 bases and J by 2 bases, with 21 bases left in between. The CDR3 DNA is TGTGCCAGCATTTCTAGCGACCCCCTGTTGACCAAAAACATTCAGTACTTC. It specifies CASISSDPLLTKNIQYF.

This clonotype was observed many times. This chain links TRBV20-1 with TRBJ2-3, with 8 bases lining up with TRBD2. Germline-derived CDR1 and CDR2 are DFQATT and SNEGSKA (reference sequence). This CDR3 contains 14 residues. The J segment lost 3 bases and the V segment lost 6 bases, leaving 8 bases of the junction unmatched. CDR3 protein: CSARRGGGTDTQYF. In nucleotides, the CDR3 is TGCAGTGCCAGACGGGGGGGCGGGACAGATACGCAGTATTTT.

The chain employs TRBV11-3 and TRBJ2-1; 8 nucleotides align to TRBD2. V shed 3 bases and J 9 bases; nucleotides not matched to a gene: 10. Germline V gene sequence: CDR1 SGHNT, CDR2 YENEEA. The CDR3 covers 15 residues. The CDR3 DNA reads TGTGCCAGCAGCTTTAATCCGGCGGGAGGATCTGAGCAGTTCTTC. It specifies CASSFNPAGGSEQFF.

This clonotype has ten or more counts. The rearrangement links TRBV29-1 to TRBJ1-1, with D possibly matching TRBD1 (5 bases). The CDR3 sequence is 14 residues long. CDR1 SQVTM and CDR2 ANQGSEA come from the germline V gene. CDR3 residues: CSTNAGPSNTEAFF. CDR3 DNA: TGCTCTACAAACGCAGGGCCTTCTAACACTGAAGCTTTCTTT.

V and J are TRBV30 and TRBJ2-5; TRBD1 agrees at 8 bases. V was clipped by 3 bases and J by 1 base; unmatched bases: 4. Germline CDR1 GTSNPN, CDR2 SVGIG (reference sequence). The CDR3 totals 14 residues. CDR3 residues: CAWRDRVFQETQYF. In DNA, the CDR3 is TGTGCCTGGAGGGACAGGGTCTTCCAAGAGACCCAGTACTTC. Variable domain in full (rest from reference TRBV30 and TRBJ2-5): SQTIHQWPATLVQPVGSPLSLECTVEGTSNPNLYWYRQAAGRGLQLLFYSVGIGQISSEVPQNLSASRPQDRQFILSSKKLLLSDSGFYLCAWRDRVFQETQYFGPGTRLLVL.

This clonotype has at least ten counts. The chain joins TRBV20-1 to TRBJ1-1, with D possibly matching TRBD1 (5 bases). In germline, CDR1 is DFQATT, CDR2 SNEGSKA (reference sequence). The CDR3 runs 14 residues. Trimming left V 0 bases short and J 4 bases short, with 12 bases between. DNA of the CDR3: TGCAGTGCTAGAGAGGTCTGGGGGGGCACTGAAGCTTTCTTT. It translates to CSAREVWGGTEAFF.

This clonotype was seen many times. DNA for the CDR3: TGTGCCATCAGTGAGCGAGGGGGGATCTCCTACAATGAGCAGTTCTTC. It encodes CAISERGGISYNEQFF. This chain uses TRBV10-3 with TRBJ2-1; the D gene could be TRBD1 or TRBD2 (6 bases each). The germline V gene has CDR1 ENHRY and CDR2 SYGVKD. The length of the CDR3 is 16 residues. The V end was cut by 2 bases, the J end by 0 bases, with 11 bases between.

This clonotype has only a few counts. Mismatch with germline at one junction end may stem from a read error. The chain combines TRBV7-9 with TRBJ2-5; TRBD1 matches at 7 bases. Germline CDR1 SEHNR, CDR2 FQNEAQ (reference sequence). This CDR3 region has 15 residues. CDR3: CANSLRGQSAETQYF. The CDR3, as DNA: TGTGCCAACAGCTTAAGGGGGCAGTCAGCAGAGACCCAGTACTTC.

This clonotype was observed at least ten times. The gene calls are TRBV29-1 and TRBJ1-1, with D possibly TRBD1 on 5 matching bases. The CDR3 spans 13 residues. V lost 8 bases, J lost 5 bases, and 18 bases lay in between. Germline assignment: CDR1 SQVTM and CDR2 ANQGSEA. CDR3 coding DNA: TGCAGCTGGGCCCGGGACTCAAAGACTGAAGCTTTCTTT. Protein sequence: CSWARDSKTEAFF.

The J gene is TRBJ1-5, the V gene TRBV12-2. TRBV12-2 represents a pseudogene. The CDR3 extends over 18 amino acids. The CDR3 sequence is CASRLPLPSGGGNQPQHF. The CDR3 DNA sequence: TGTGCAAGTCGCTTACCCCTCCCCTCGGGGGGAGGTAATCAGCCCCAGCATTTT.

This clonotype was counted at least ten times. The CDR3: CASRGQGIGTEAFF. The CDR3 DNA reads TGTGCCAGCAGGGGTCAGGGTATCGGGACTGAAGCTTTCTTT. The V call is TRBV7-9, the J call TRBJ1-1; D might be TRBD1 (5 bases). Between the trimmed V and J ends, which lost 6 bases and 5 bases, there was a span of 16 bases. This CDR3 is built from 14 residues. Germline-derived CDR1 and CDR2 are SEHNR and FQNEAQ (reference sequence).